This TCR beta chain is from a study of blood T cell repertoires in COVID-19. Study-level information: In each case, the material was cDNA or gDNA derived from T cells, B-cell-depleted T cells, or PBMCs.

Germline assignment: CDR1 KGHSH and CDR2 LQKENI. The length of the CDR3 is 16 residues. V gave up 6 bases and J gave up 1 base; unmatched junction bases: 7. This clone appeared a single time. Per the authors' pipeline: Nucleated cell counts were estimated from reference gene primer amplification. Profiled with immunoSEQ multiplex PCR; TCRdb holds only in-frame clones, not every one. V, J and clone size were drawn from that table, and D and trimming were deduced from the DNA. The data show fewer than 350,000 clones, about nine tenths seen once. The specimen was peripheral blood. V and J are TRBV18 and TRBJ2-3; 10 bases are shared with TRBD1. This TCR was recovered from a woman in her 30s with COVID-19, enrolled during active disease. This CDR3 is CASSPRQGAGTDTQYF. As DNA, the CDR3 is TGTGCCAGCTCGCCAAGACAGGGGGCTGGCACAGATACGCAGTATTTT.